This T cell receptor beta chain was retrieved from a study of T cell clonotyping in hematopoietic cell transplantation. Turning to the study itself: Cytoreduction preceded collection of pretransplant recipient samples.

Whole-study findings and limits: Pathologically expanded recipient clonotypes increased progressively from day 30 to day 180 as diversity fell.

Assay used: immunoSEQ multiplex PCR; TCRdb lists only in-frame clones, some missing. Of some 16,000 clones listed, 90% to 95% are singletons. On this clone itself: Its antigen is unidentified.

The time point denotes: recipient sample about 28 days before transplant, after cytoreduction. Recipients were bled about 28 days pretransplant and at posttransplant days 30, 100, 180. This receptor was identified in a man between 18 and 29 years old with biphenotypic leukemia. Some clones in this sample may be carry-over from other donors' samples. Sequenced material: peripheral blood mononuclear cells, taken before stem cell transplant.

CDR3 in DNA: TGTGCCAGCAGCTTGACCGATTACGCCGAGCAGTACTTC. It is translated as CASSLTDYAEQYF. This sequence joins TRBV5-6 and TRBJ2-7; D gene unclear. The CDR3 contains 13 residues. V lost 1 base, J lost 6 bases, and 11 bases lay in between. Germline CDR1 reads SGHDT; CDR2 reads YYEEEE.